The clone carrying this TCR beta chain came up a few times. Its cognate antigen is unknown. This sample is drawn from a study of T-cell memory formation after mild COVID-19. Whole-study results and caveats: Second-wave clones reaching peak frequency on day 37 lacked confirmed SARS-CoV-2 specificity.

TCRdb reanalysed the 5' RACE reads using MiXCR and keeps one entry per CDR3 protein. This sample yields some 150,000 distinct CDR3 sequences, of which roughly 21% are seen a single time; about 2.1% belongs to the top ten. The CDR3 spans 15 residues. V gave up 9 bases and J gave up 6 bases, with 22 bases separating them. The germline V gene has CDR1 MNHEY and CDR2 SMNVEV (reference sequence). The sample consisted of PBMCs or a T cell subset sorted from them (not recorded which). The chain carries TRBV27 and TRBJ2-3, with D perhaps matching TRBD1 (5 bases). This receptor was obtained from an adult woman who had mild COVID-19 (a few samples of this study predate the infection). Cell type and time point are not known. CDR3 amino acids: CASRVSQVFLDTQYF. The CDR3, as DNA: TGTGCCAGTAGAGTATCACAGGTGTTCCTGGATACGCAGTATTTT.